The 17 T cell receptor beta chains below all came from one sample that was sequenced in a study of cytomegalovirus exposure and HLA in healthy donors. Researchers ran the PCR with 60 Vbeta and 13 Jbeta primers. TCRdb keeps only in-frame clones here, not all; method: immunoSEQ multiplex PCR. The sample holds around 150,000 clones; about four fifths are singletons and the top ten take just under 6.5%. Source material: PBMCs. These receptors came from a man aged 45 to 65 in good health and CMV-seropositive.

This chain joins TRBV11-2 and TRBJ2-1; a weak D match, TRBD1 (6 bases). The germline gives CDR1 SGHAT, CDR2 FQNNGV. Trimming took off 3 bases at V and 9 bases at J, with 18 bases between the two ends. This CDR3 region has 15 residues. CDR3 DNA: TGTGCCAGCAGCTTTCTATACACAGGGTTGGGTGAGCAGTTCTTC. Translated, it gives CASSFLYTGLGEQFF. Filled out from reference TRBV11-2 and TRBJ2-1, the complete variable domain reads EAGVAQSPRYKIIEKRQSVAFWCNPISGHATLYWYQQILGQGPKLLIQFQNNGVVDDSQLPKDRFSAERLKGVDSTLKIQPAKLEDSAVYLCASSFLYTGLGEQFFGPGTRLTVL.

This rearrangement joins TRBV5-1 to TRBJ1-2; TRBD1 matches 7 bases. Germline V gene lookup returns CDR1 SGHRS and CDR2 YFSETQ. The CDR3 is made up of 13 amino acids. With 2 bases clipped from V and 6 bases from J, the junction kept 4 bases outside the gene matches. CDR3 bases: TGCGCCAGCAGCTTAAGGGGGCCGAATGGCTACACCTTC. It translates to CASSLRGPNGYTF.

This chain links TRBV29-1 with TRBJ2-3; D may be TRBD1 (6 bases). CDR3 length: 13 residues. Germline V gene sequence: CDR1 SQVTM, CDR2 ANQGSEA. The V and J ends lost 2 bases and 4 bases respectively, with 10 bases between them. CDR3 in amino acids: CSVELAGADTQYF. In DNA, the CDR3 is TGCAGCGTTGAATTGGCAGGGGCAGATACGCAGTATTTT.

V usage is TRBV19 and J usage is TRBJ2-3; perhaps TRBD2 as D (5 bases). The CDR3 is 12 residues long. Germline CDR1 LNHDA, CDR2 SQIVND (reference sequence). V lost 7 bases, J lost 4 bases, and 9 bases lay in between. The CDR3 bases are TGTGCCAGTACAGCCGGGGCAGATACGCAGTATTTT. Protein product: CASTAGADTQYF.

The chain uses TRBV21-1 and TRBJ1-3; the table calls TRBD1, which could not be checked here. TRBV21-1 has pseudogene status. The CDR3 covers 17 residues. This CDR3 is CASSKPPGQRSGNTIYF. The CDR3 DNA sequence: TGTGCCAGCAGCAAACCTCCGGGACAGCGCTCTGGAAACACCATATATTTT.

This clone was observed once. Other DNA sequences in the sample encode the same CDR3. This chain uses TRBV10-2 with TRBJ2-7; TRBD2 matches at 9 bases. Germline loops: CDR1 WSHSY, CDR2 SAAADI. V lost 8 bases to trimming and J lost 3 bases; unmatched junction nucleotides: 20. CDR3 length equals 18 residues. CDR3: CASSGGSGSAARLYEQYF. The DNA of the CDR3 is TGCGCCAGCTCGGGAGGTAGCGGGAGTGCGGCCCGTCTCTACGAGCAGTACTTC.

CDR3 sequence reads: CASSLAMWTGTDTQYF. The CDR3 bases are TGCGCCAGCAGCTTGGCTATGTGGACAGGGACAGATACGCAGTATTTT. The V call is TRBV5-1, the J call TRBJ2-3; 8 positions agree with TRBD1. Trimming took 0 bases from V and 3 from J; bases not matched to a gene: 6. The CDR3 loop spans 16 amino acids. The germline V gene encodes CDR1 SGHRS and CDR2 YFSETQ.

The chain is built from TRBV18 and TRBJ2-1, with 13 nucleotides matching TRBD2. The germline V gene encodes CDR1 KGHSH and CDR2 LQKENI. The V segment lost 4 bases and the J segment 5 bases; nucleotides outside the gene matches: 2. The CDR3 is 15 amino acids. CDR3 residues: CASSLLAGGDNEQFF. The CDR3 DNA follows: TGTGCCAGCTCACTACTAGCGGGAGGGGACAATGAGCAGTTCTTC.

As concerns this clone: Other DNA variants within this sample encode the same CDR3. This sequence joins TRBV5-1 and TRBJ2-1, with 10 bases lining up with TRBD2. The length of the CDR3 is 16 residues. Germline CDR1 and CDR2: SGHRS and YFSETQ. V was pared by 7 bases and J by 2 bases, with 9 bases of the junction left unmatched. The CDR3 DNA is TGCGCCAGCCGTCGATCAGCGGGAGGGCCCTACAATGAGCAGTTCTTC. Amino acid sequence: CASRRSAGGPYNEQFF.

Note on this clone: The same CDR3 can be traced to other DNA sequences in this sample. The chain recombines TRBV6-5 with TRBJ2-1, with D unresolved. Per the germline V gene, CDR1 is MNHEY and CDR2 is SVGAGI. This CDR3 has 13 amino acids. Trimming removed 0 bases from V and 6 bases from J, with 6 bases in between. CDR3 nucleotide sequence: TGTGCCAGCAGTTACTCGAGTGGCAATGAGCAGTTCTTC. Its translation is CASSYSSGNEQFF.

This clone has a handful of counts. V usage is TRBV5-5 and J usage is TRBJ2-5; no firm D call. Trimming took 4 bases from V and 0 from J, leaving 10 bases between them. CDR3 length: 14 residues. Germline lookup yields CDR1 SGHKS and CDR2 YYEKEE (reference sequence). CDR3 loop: CASSMDAYQETQYF. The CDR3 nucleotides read TGTGCCAGCAGCATGGATGCGTACCAAGAGACCCAGTACTTC.

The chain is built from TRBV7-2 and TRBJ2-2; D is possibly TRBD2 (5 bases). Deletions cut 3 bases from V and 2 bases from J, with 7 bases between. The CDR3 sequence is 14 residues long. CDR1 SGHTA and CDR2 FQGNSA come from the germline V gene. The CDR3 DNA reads TGTGCCAGCAGCTTGCGGGTAAACACCGGGGAGCTGTTTTTT. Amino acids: CASSLRVNTGELFF.

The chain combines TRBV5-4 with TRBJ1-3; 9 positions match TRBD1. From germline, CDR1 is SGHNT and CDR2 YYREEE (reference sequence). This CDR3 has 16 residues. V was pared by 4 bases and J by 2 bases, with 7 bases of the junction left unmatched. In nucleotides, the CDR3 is TGTGCCAGCAGCCCGGGGACAGGGAAGACTGGAAACACCATATATTTT. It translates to CASSPGTGKTGNTIYF.

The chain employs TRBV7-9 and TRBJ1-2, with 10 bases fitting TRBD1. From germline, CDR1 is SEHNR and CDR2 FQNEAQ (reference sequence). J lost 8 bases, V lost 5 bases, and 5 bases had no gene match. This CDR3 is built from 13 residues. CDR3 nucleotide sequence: TGTGCCAGCAGCCCGGGACAGGGGAGAGGCTACACCTTC. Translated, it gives CASSPGQGRGYTF.

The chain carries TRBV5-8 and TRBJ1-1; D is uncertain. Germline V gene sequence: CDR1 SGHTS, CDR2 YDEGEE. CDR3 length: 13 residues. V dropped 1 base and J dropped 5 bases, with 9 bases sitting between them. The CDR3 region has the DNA TGTGCCAGCAGCTTGCCGGGGAGGACTGAAGCTTTCTTT. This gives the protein CASSLPGRTEAFF.

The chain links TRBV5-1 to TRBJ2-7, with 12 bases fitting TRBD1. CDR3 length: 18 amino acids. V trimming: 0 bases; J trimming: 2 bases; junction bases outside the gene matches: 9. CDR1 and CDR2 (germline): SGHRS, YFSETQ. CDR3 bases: TGCGCCAGCAGCTTGGCCGCAAGGGGACAGGGGGCGGCCTACGAGCAGTACTTC. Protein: CASSLAARGQGAAYEQYF.

The CDR3 DNA follows: TGCGCCAGCAGCCAAGTGATCCGGGACACAGGTCAGCCCCAGCATTTT. Its protein is CASSQVIRDTGQPQHF. V is TRBV4-1 and J is TRBJ1-5; D perhaps matches TRBD1 (6 bases). The CDR3 length is 16 residues. Trimming pared 1 base from V and 6 bases from J, leaving 16 bases between. Germline assignment: CDR1 MGHRA and CDR2 YSYEKL.